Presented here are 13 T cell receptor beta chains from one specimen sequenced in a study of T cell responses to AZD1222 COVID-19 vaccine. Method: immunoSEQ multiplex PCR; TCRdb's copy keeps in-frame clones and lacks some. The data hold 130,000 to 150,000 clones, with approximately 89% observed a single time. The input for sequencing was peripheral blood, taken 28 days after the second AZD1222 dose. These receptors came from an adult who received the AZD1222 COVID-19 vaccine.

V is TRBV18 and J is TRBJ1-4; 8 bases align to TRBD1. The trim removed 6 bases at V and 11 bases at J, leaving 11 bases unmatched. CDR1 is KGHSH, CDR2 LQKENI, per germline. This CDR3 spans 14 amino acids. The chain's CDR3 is CASSPGQGQGKLFF. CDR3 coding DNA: TGTGCCAGCTCTCCTGGACAGGGCCAAGGGAAACTGTTTTTT.

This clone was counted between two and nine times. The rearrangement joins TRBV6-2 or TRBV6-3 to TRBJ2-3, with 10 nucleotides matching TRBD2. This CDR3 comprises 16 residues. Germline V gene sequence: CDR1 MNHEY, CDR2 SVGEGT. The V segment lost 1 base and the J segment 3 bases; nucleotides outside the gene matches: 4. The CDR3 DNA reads TGTGCCAGCAGTTACTTTAGCGGGAGGTGGACAGATACGCAGTATTTT. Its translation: CASSYFSGRWTDTQYF.

As DNA, the CDR3 is TGCGCCAGCAGCTTACCTCGACAAGGGAACACTGAAGCTTTCTTT. Translation: CASSLPRQGNTEAFF. The rearrangement joins TRBV5-1 to TRBJ1-1; D remains ambiguous. This CDR3 region has 15 residues. V lost 2 bases to trimming and J lost 1 base, with 12 bases between them. Germline V CDR1 and CDR2: SGHRS, YFSETQ.

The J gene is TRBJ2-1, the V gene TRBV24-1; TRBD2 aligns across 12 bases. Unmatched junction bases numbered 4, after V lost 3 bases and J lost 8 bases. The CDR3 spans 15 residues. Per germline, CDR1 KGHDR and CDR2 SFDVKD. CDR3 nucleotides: TGTGCCACCAGTGATCCTCGACTAGCGGGAGATGAGCAGTTCTTC. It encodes CATSDPRLAGDEQFF.

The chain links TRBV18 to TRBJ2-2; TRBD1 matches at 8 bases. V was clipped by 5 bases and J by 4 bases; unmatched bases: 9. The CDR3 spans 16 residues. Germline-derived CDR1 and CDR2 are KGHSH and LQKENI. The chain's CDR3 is CASSTRQGTGTGELFF. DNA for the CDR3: TGTGCCAGCTCAACACGACAGGGGACGGGCACCGGGGAGCTGTTTTTT.

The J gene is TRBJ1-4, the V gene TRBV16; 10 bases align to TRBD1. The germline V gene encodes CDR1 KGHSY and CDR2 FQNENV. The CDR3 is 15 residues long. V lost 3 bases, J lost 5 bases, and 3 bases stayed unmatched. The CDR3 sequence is CASSQGQGTNEKLFF. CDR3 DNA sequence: TGTGCCAGCAGCCAGGGACAGGGGACAAATGAAAAACTGTTTTTT.

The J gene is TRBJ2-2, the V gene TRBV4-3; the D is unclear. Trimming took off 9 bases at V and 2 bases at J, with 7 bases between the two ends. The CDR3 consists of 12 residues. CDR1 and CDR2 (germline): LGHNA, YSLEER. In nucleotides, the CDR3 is TGCGCCAGTCGACCTAACACCGGGGAGCTGTTTTTT. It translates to CASRPNTGELFF.

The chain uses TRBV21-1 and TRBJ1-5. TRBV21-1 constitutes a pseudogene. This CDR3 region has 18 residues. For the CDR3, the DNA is TGTGCCAGCAGTCGACCTAATGGTCACGATGATAGCAATCAGCCCCAGCATTTT. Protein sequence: CASSRPNGHDDSNQPQHF.

CDR3 sequence reads: CASSLLQGGWGQPQHF. For the CDR3, the DNA is TGTGCCAGCAGTTTATTACAGGGGGGTTGGGGTCAGCCCCAGCATTTT. This chain joins TRBV28 and TRBJ1-5, with 8 bases matching TRBD1. This CDR3 is 16 amino acids long. The germline V gene has CDR1 MDHEN and CDR2 SYDVKM. The J segment lost 6 bases and the V segment lost 1 base, leaving 8 bases of the junction unmatched.

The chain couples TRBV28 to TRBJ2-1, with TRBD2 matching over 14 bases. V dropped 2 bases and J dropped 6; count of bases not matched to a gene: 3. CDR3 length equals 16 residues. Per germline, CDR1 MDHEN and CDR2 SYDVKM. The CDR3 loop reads CASSLGTSGSTNEQFF. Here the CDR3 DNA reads TGTGCCAGCAGTTTAGGGACTAGCGGGAGTACCAATGAGCAGTTCTTC.

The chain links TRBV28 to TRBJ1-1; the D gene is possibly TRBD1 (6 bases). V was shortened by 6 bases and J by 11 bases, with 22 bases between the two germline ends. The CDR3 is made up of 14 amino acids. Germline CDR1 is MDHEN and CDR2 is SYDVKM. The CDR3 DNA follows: TGTGCCAGCAGACACCCGTCAGGGGAACCGCCGGCTTTCTTT. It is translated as CASRHPSGEPPAFF.

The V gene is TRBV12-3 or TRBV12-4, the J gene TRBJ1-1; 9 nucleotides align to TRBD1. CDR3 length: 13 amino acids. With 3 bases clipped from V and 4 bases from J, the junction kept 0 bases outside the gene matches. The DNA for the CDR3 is TGTGCCAGCAGTTTGGGACAGGGCACTGAAGCTTTCTTT. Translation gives CASSLGQGTEAFF.

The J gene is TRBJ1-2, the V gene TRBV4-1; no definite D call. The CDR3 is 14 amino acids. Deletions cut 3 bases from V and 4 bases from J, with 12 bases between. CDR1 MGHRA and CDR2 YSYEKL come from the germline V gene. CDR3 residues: CASSQGRGSYGYTF. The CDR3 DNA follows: TGCGCCAGCAGCCAGGGTAGAGGATCCTATGGCTACACCTTC.